Below, 10 T cell receptor beta chains from the same sample are listed, as sequenced in a study of control samples from healthy donors and cancer patients. Sequenced by immunoSEQ multiplex PCR; TCRdb stores in-frame clones only, minus some. The table includes 120,000 or so clones, 80% to 90% detected once. The specimen sequenced was blood. The receptors come from a man aged 55-75 years in good health.

On this clone: The same CDR3 can be traced to other DNA sequences in this sample. DNA for the CDR3: TGCAGCGTTCCCGGGGCTAGCTCCTACGAGCAGTACTTC. Protein sequence: CSVPGASSYEQYF. The V and J genes are TRBV29-1 and TRBJ2-7; possibly TRBD1 or TRBD2 for D (5 bases each). V was clipped by 5 bases and J by 0 bases, with 11 bases between them. CDR1 is SQVTM, CDR2 ANQGSEA, per germline. The CDR3 consists of 13 residues.

The chain has TRBV12-3 or TRBV12-4 and TRBJ2-7, with D perhaps matching TRBD2 (5 bases). The V end was cut by 5 bases, the J end by 7 bases, with 12 bases between. CDR3 length equals 12 residues. The CDR3, as DNA: TGTGCCAGCAGTCCCCAGCGGTGGGAGCAGTACTTC. It translates to CASSPQRWEQYF.

The V call is TRBV4-3, the J call TRBJ1-1; D remains ambiguous. Germline-derived CDR1 and CDR2 are LGHNA and YSLEER. This CDR3 contains 14 residues. Between the trimmed V and J ends, which lost 0 bases and 1 base, there was a span of 6 bases. The CDR3 loop reads CASSQDRWNTEAFF. CDR3 nucleotide sequence: TGCGCCAGCAGCCAAGATAGGTGGAACACTGAAGCTTTCTTT.

This clone was found once. The rearrangement links TRBV7-9 to TRBJ1-1; D may be TRBD1 (6 bases). Per the germline V gene, CDR1 is SEHNR and CDR2 is FQNEAQ (reference sequence). V was clipped by 4 bases and J by 4 bases, with 10 bases between them. This CDR3 region has 13 residues. The CDR3 nucleotides read TGTGCCAGCAGCTCAGGACAGTTCACTGAAGCTTTCTTT. Its translation is CASSSGQFTEAFF.

The J gene is TRBJ2-3, the V gene TRBV6-5; 10 positions match TRBD2. After removal of 6 bases from V and 7 bases from J, the junction contained 7 bases not matched to a gene. CDR3 length: 14 residues. Germline assignment: CDR1 MNHEY and CDR2 SVGAGI. CDR3 nucleotide sequence: TGTGCCAGCAGGCCCCAGCGGGAGGGAAATACGCAGTATTTT. Translating it yields CASRPQREGNTQYF.

The J gene is TRBJ1-6, the V gene TRBV14, with D hard to call. The V end lost 4 bases, the J end lost 7 bases, and 8 bases lay between the germline ends. Germline CDR1 is SGHDN and CDR2 is FVKESK. CDR3 length equals 13 residues. The CDR3 DNA is TGTGCCAGCAGCCCAAGACTCAATTCACCCCTCCACTTT. Its protein is CASSPRLNSPLHF.

The J gene is TRBJ2-7, the V gene TRBV15; the D is unclear. V lost 1 base and J 0 bases, leaving 10 bases between the germline ends. The CDR3 length is 15 residues. CDR1 is LNHNV, CDR2 YYDKDF, per germline (reference sequence). The CDR3 loop is CATSRAGAASYEQYF. In DNA form, the CDR3 reads TGTGCCACCAGCAGAGCGGGTGCCGCCTCCTACGAGCAGTACTTC.

The chain uses TRBV5-5 and TRBJ1-3; TRBD1 aligns across 7 bases. V was pared by 4 bases and J by 0 bases, with 7 bases of the junction left unmatched. Germline V gene lookup returns CDR1 SGHKS and CDR2 YYEKEE (reference sequence). The CDR3 is 16 residues long. CDR3 DNA: TGTGCCAGCAGCACCCGACAGGGTGGCTCTGGAAACACCATATATTTT. It codes for CASSTRQGGSGNTIYF.

This rearrangement joins TRBV14 to TRBJ1-4; 7 nucleotides line up with TRBD1. The CDR3 extends over 18 amino acids. The junction had 18 bases not matched to a gene; V was cut back by 4 bases and J by 7 bases. CDR1 is SGHDN, CDR2 FVKESK, per germline. In nucleotides, the CDR3 is TGTGCCAGCAGCCGGGCGTTTGGACAGGCGGACGGTGGTGAAAAACTGTTTTTT. The encoded protein is CASSRAFGQADGGEKLFF.

The chain employs TRBV7-9 and TRBJ1-1; possible D gene TRBD1, 6 bases. The CDR3 consists of 15 residues. V lost 1 base and J 1 base, leaving 10 bases between the germline ends. Germline V gene data show CDR1 as SEHNR and CDR2 as FQNEAQ (reference sequence). The CDR3 nucleotides are TGTGCCAGCAGCTTAGGGGGGGGGCCGAACACTGAAGCTTTCTTT. This translates into CASSLGGGPNTEAFF.